The rows below give T cell receptor beta chains drawn from one sample of a study of beta chain features in type 1 diabetes. Data came from immunoSEQ multiplex PCR; TCRdb stores just in-frame clones and leaves some out. The data hold some 270,000 clones, with 8% observed a single time. The sequenced sample consisted of central memory CD4+ T cells from blood. Source of these receptors: a woman between 18 and 29 years old in good health. CDR3s include the opening cysteine and the closing phenylalanine or tryptophan. The D gene is left open where the match is weak. For some rows the clone size is stated as once, few or many, or as a class when expanded; others skip it.

d_call | j_call | v_call | clone_size | cdr3_aa | cdr3_nt
. | TRBJ2-1 | TRBV5-1 | few | CASSLDSHEQFF | TGCGCCAGCAGCTTGGATAGCCATGAGCAGTTCTTC
. | TRBJ2-3 | TRBV11-2 | . | CASSPRTVDTDTQYF | TGTGCCAGCAGCCCCCGGACAGTCGACACAGATACGCAGTATTTT
TRBD1 | TRBJ1-2 | TRBV18 | . | CASSPGTVYGYTF | TGTGCCAGCTCACCCGGGACAGTCTATGGCTACACCTTC
. | TRBJ2-5 | TRBV5-4 | many | CASSPGGGRRAEETQYF | TGTGCCAGCAGCCCTGGCGGCGGACGCCGAGCCGAGGAGACCCAGTACTTC
TRBD1 | TRBJ2-2 | TRBV7-3 | few | CASSGQGVFSTGELFF | TGTGCCAGCAGCGGACAGGGGGTTTTTAGCACCGGGGAGCTGTTTTTT
TRBD2 | TRBJ2-6 | TRBV14 | . | CASSQMRGTGANVLTF | TGTGCCAGCAGCCAAATGCGGGGGACTGGGGCCAACGTCCTGACTTTC
. | TRBJ2-1 | TRBV7-2 | few | CASSLRGRGPEQFF | TGTGCCAGCAGCTTAAGGGGGAGGGGGCCTGAGCAGTTCTTC
. | TRBJ1-2 | TRBV5-4 | . | CASSPDRNYGYTF | TGTGCCAGCAGCCCAGACAGGAACTATGGCTACACCTTC
TRBD1 | TRBJ2-7 | TRBV27 | . | CASKRTGKYEQYF | TGTGCCAGCAAAAGGACAGGGAAGTACGAGCAGTACTTC
. | TRBJ2-3 | TRBV18 | . | CASSQATDTQYF | TGTGCCAGCTCACAGGCCACAGATACGCAGTATTTT
TRBD2 | TRBJ2-3 | TRBV9 | . | CASSLVSGLANTDTQYF | TGTGCCAGCAGCTTAGTCTCGGGACTAGCGAACACAGATACGCAGTATTTT
. | TRBJ1-2 | TRBV7-9 | . | CASSLVGRGYGYTF | TGTGCCAGCAGCTTAGTTGGGAGGGGTTATGGCTACACCTTC
. | TRBJ2-3 | TRBV2 | few | CASSEAWGTDTQYF | TGTGCCAGCAGTGAAGCGTGGGGGACAGATACGCAGTATTTT
. | TRBJ1-1 | TRBV4-2 | . | CASSQDFGGTEAFF | TGTGCCAGCAGCCAAGATTTCGGGGGCACTGAAGCTTTCTTT
TRBD1 | TRBJ2-1 | TRBV4-3 | few | CASSRDRGGNEQFF | TGCGCCAGCAGCCGAGACAGGGGAGGTAATGAGCAGTTCTTC
. | TRBJ1-5 | TRBV30 | . | CAWSAGHNSNQPQHF | TGTGCCTGGAGTGCGGGACATAATAGCAATCAGCCCCAGCATTTT
TRBD2 | TRBJ2-1 | TRBV7-2 | . | CASSSSGVNEQFF | TGTGCCAGCAGCTCTAGCGGAGTCAATGAGCAGTTCTTC
. | TRBJ1-1 | TRBV9 | few | CASSFRPGAEAFF | TGTGCCAGCAGCTTCCGACCCGGTGCAGAGGCTTTCTTT
. | TRBJ2-5 | TRBV5-6 | . | CASSLEAVETQYF | TGTGCCAGCAGCTTGGAGGCGGTGGAGACCCAGTACTTC
. | TRBJ1-2 | TRBV16 | . | CASSQSWGYGYTF | TGTGCCAGCAGCCAATCGTGGGGGTATGGCTACACCTTC
TRBD1 | TRBJ2-7 | TRBV6-5 | few | CASSYTGTGKYEQYF | TGTGCCAGCAGTTACACCGGGACAGGGAAGTACGAGCAGTACTTC
. | TRBJ2-1 | TRBV6-6 | many | CASSKLGNEQFF | TGTGCCAGCAGTAAACTAGGTAATGAGCAGTTCTTC
. | TRBJ2-7 | TRBV18 | many | CASSPQSGAVGREQYF | TGTGCCAGCTCACCACAATCGGGGGCTGTCGGTCGCGAGCAGTACTTC
. | TRBJ2-3 | TRBV14 | . | CASSQAGVGDTQYF | TGTGCCAGCAGCCAAGCGGGGGTTGGGGATACGCAGTATTTT
. | TRBJ2-5 | TRBV5-1 | . | CASSINQETQYF | TGCGCCAGCAGCATAAACCAAGAGACCCAGTACTTC
TRBD2 | TRBJ2-1 | TRBV7-8 | . | CASIRLAGISSYNEQFF | TGTGCCAGCATCCGACTAGCGGGTATAAGCTCCTACAATGAGCAGTTCTTC